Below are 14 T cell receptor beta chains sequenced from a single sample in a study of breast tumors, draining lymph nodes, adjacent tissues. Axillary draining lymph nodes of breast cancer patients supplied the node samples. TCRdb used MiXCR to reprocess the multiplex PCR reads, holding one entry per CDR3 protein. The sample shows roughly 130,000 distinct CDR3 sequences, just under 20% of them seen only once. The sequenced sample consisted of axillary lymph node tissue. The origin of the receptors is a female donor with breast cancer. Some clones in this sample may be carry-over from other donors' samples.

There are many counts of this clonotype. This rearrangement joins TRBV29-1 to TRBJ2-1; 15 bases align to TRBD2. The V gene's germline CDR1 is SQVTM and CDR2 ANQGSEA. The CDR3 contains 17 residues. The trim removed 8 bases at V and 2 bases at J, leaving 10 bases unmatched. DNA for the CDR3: TGCAGCCATTCCGGGACTAGCGGGGGGCCCCCCTACAATGAGCAGTTCTTC. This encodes CSHSGTSGGPPYNEQFF.

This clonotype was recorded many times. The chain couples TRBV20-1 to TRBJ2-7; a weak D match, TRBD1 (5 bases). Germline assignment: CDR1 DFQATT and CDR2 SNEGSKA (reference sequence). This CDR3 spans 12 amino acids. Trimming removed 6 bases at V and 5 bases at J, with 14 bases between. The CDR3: CSAPDNTDEQYF. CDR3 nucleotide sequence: TGCAGTGCCCCGGACAATACGGACGAGCAGTACTTC.

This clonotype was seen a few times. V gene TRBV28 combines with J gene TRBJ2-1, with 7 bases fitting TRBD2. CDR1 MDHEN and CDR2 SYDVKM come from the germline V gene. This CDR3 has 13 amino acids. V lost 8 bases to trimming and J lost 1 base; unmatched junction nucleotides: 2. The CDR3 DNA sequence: TGTGCCAGCGGGACTATATCCTACAATGAGCAGTTCTTC. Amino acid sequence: CASGTISYNEQFF.

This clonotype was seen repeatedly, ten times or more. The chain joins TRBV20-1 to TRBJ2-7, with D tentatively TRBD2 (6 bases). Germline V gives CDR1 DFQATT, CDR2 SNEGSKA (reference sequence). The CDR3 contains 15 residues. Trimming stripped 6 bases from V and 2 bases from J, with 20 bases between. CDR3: CSAQEGRAITYEQYF. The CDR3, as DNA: TGCAGTGCCCAGGAGGGTCGAGCCATTACCTACGAGCAGTACTTC.

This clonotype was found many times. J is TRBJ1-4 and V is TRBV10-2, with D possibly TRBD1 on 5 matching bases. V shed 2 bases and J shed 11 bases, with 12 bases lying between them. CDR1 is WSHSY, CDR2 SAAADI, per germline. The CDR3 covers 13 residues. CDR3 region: CASSEDLGGKLFF. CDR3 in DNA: TGCGCCAGCAGTGAGGACCTTGGGGGTAAACTGTTTTTT.

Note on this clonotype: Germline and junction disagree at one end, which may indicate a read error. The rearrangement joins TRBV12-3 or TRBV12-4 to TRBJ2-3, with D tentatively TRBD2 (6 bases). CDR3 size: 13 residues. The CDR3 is CASSLTRDPTLDF. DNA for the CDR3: TGTGCCAGCAGTTTAACGCGGGACCCGACTTTGGATTTT.

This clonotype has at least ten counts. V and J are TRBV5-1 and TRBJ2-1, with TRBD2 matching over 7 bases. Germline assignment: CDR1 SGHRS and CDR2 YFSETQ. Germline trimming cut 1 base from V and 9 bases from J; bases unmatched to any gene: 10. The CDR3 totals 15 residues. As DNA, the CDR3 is TGCGCCAGCAGCTTGTTAAGCGGGGCGTCAGGTGAGCAGTTCTTC. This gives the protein CASSLLSGASGEQFF.

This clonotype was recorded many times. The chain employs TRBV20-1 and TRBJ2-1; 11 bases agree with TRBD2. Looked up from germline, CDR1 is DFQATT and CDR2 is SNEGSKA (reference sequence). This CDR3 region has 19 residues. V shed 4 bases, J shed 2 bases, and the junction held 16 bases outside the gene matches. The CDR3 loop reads CSANPGGQLAGGTYNEQFF. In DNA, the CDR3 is TGCAGTGCTAATCCCGGAGGGCAATTAGCGGGAGGGACCTACAATGAGCAGTTCTTC.

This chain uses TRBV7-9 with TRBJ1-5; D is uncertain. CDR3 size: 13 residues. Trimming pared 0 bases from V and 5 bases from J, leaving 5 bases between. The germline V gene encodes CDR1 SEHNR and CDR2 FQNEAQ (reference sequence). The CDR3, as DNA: TGTGCCAGCAGCTTAGCCGAATATCAGCCCCAGCATTTT. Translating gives CASSLAEYQPQHF.

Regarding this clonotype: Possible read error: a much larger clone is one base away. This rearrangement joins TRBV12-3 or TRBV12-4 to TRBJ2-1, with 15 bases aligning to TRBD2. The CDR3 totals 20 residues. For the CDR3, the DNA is TGTGCCGGCAGTTTTGGGGGGGGACTAGCGGGAGGAGCCTCCTACAATGAGCAGTTCTTC. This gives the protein CAGSFGGGLAGGASYNEQFF.

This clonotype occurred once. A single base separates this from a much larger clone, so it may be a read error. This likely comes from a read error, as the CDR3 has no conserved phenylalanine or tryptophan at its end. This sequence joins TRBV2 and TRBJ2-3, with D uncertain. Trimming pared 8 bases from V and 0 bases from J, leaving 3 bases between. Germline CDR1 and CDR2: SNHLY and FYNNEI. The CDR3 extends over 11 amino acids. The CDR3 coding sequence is TGTGCCAGCGCTAGCACAGATACGCAGTATTCT. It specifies CASASTDTQYS.

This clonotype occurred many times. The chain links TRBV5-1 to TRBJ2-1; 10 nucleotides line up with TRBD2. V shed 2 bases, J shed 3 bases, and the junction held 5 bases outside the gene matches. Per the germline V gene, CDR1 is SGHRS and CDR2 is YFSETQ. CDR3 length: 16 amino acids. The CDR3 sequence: CASSFSSGSGYNEQFF. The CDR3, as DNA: TGCGCCAGCAGCTTCTCTAGCGGGAGTGGCTACAATGAGCAGTTCTTC.

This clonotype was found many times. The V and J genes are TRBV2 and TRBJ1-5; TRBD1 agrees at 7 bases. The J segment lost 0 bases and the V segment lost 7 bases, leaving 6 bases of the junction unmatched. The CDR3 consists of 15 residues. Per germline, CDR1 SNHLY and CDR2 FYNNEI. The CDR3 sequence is CASTRDRASNQPQHF. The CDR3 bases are TGTGCCAGCACCAGAGACAGGGCTAGCAATCAGCCCCAGCATTTT.

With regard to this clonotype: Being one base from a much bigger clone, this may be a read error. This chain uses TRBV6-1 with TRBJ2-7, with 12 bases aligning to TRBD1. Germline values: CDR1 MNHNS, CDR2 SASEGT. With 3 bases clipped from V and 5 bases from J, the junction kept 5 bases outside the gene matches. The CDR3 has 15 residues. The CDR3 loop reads CASSEPGQGAHEQYF. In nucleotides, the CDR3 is TGTGCCAGCAGTGAGCCGGGACAGGGGGCCCACGAGCAGTACTTC.